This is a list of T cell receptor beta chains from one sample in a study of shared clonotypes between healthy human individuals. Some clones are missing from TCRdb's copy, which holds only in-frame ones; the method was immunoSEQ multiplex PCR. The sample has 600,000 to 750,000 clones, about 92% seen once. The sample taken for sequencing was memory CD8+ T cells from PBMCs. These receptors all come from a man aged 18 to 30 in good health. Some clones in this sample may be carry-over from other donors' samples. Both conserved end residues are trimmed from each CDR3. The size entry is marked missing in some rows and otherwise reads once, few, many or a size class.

cdr3_aa: ASSLLGGGNNEQF; v_call: TRBV27; j_call: TRBJ2-1; clone_size: -
cdr3_aa: ASSGFSGRPRSEQY; v_call: TRBV6-1; j_call: TRBJ2-7; clone_size: -
cdr3_aa: ASSPITSLHEQF; v_call: TRBV7-6; j_call: TRBJ2-1; clone_size: once
cdr3_aa: ASRTGQVNTEAF; v_call: TRBV27; j_call: TRBJ1-1; clone_size: -
cdr3_aa: ASSTAGVGETQY; v_call: TRBV6-5; j_call: TRBJ2-5; clone_size: -
cdr3_aa: ASSYGAGGSYEQY; v_call: TRBV6-5; j_call: TRBJ2-7; clone_size: -
cdr3_aa: ASSVRRGGDYGYT; v_call: TRBV2; j_call: TRBJ1-2; clone_size: -
cdr3_aa: ASTPEPASSYEQY; v_call: TRBV6-6; j_call: TRBJ2-7; clone_size: -
cdr3_aa: ASMPMTSLSGNTIY; v_call: TRBV19; j_call: TRBJ1-3; clone_size: -
cdr3_aa: ASSLTRRAFKVPSSGQY; v_call: TRBV7-3; j_call: TRBJ2-7; clone_size: -
cdr3_aa: ASSFRVSSYEQY; v_call: TRBV19; j_call: TRBJ2-7; clone_size: -
cdr3_aa: ASSPPGPLRETQY; v_call: TRBV7-9; j_call: TRBJ2-5; clone_size: -
cdr3_aa: ASSQELAGTFYEQY; v_call: TRBV4-3; j_call: TRBJ2-7; clone_size: -
cdr3_aa: ASSRRGGDYQEQF; v_call: TRBV7-9; j_call: TRBJ2-1; clone_size: -
cdr3_aa: ASTDRFTDTQY; v_call: TRBV11-1; j_call: TRBJ2-3; clone_size: -
cdr3_aa: ASSLSAGTGEETQY; v_call: TRBV27; j_call: TRBJ2-5; clone_size: -
cdr3_aa: ASSLALQGEGEQY; v_call: TRBV5-1; j_call: TRBJ2-7; clone_size: few
cdr3_aa: ASSPTSAQTYEQY; v_call: TRBV9; j_call: TRBJ2-7; clone_size: once
cdr3_aa: AISERREGRLDTQY; v_call: TRBV10-3; j_call: TRBJ2-3; clone_size: -